This is a list of T cell receptor beta chains from one sample in a study of OX40 agonist ivuxolimab in advanced cancers. Clones were read by immunoSEQ multiplex PCR, and TCRdb kept only the in-frame ones, dropping some. The sample comprises about 21,000 clones, approximately 83% of which are singletons, and around 16% rests with the top ten. Source: CD4+ or CD8+ T cells sorted from blood, taken in a trial of the OX40 agonist ivuxolimab. Receptor source: an adult with an advanced solid tumor such as melanoma, head and neck, liver or kidney cancer. Both conserved end residues are part of each CDR3. The order of the fields is J gene, V gene, CDR3 protein.

TRBJ2-2 | TRBV6-5 | CASRLVINTGELFF
TRBJ2-5 | TRBV6-5 | CASSYEHRETQYF
TRBJ2-7 | TRBV7-4 | CASSLTAGTGSYEQYF
TRBJ2-3 | TRBV2 | CASRKQTDTQYF
TRBJ1-2 | TRBV6-6 | CASSGKGRLWGYTF
TRBJ2-2 | TRBV19 | CASSTFSLNTGELFF
TRBJ2-1 | TRBV9 | CASSIIAGALGNEQFF
TRBJ2-3 | TRBV15 | CATSSSLAGVPDTQYF
TRBJ1-6 | TRBV5-1 | CASTVEGARNSPLHF
TRBJ2-3 | TRBV19 | CASSATRGSTDTQYF
TRBJ2-7 | TRBV25-1 | CATCSGHQDEQYF
TRBJ1-5 | TRBV6-1 | CASSEGLSGQPQHF
TRBJ2-5 | TRBV7-2 | CASSFPDPRTQYF
TRBJ2-7 | TRBV5-8 | CASTSGSRKSYEQYF
TRBJ1-4 | TRBV27 | CASSFKTGSGGTNEKLFF
TRBJ1-3 | TRBV10-3 | CAISQTTGDSGNTIYF
TRBJ1-1 | TRBV5-1 | CASRAQGNTEAFF
TRBJ2-7 | TRBV18 | CASSPQTDSYEQYF
TRBJ1-1 | TRBV19 | CASSKGDTEAFF
TRBJ2-7 | TRBV11-2 | CASSFRTVSSYEQYF
TRBJ2-3 | TRBV9 | CASKPASGSPDTQYF
TRBJ2-3 | TRBV10-3 | CAIRETPGTDTQYF
TRBJ1-2 | TRBV19 | CASSRGGTGNAYGYTF
TRBJ2-1 | TRBV5-1 | CASSLGGGTKYNEQFF
TRBJ1-2 | TRBV15 | CATSLRGHNYGYTF
TRBJ1-1 | TRBV11-2 | CASSSTVNVGEGTEAFF
TRBJ2-7 | TRBV4-3 | CASSQDPSGGYEQYF
TRBJ2-1 | TRBV7-2 | CASSPGLAYNEQFF
TRBJ2-2 | TRBV9 | CASSPPGHRTGELFF
TRBJ2-1 | TRBV6-4 | CASTPSGTSSEQFF
TRBJ2-3 | TRBV7-9 | CASATSASTDTQYF
TRBJ2-3 | TRBV6-4 | CASSDSGTATDTQYF
TRBJ2-6 | TRBV14 | CASSAGQGRSGANVLTF
TRBJ2-1 | TRBV21-1 | CASSNSGLAVYNEQFF
TRBJ2-2 | TRBV27 | CATTPAGNRELFF
TRBJ2-3 | TRBV7-9 | CASSSPRAGTTDTQYF
TRBJ1-1 | TRBV4-3 | CASSQDTAQNTEAFF
TRBJ1-3 | TRBV19 | CASSIPGNTIYF
TRBJ1-5 | TRBV6-1 | CASSASQGSGQPQHF
TRBJ1-1 | TRBV6-5 | CASSYIGGAGSEAFF
TRBJ2-7 | TRBV4-1 | CASSQLAAMSYEQYF
TRBJ2-1 | TRBV2 | CAVDRDRGYNEQFF
TRBJ2-3 | TRBV9 | CASSAGQGPDTQYF
TRBJ2-3 | TRBV27 | CASSLGGFTDTQYF
TRBJ2-2 | TRBV9 | CASSSPFASGGVGGTGELFF
TRBJ2-7 | TRBV18 | CASSLLSDRDGEQYF
TRBJ2-7 | TRBV19 | CASTPGSSSGAGDEQYF
TRBJ1-4 | TRBV6-4 | CASSRTGQATNEKLFF